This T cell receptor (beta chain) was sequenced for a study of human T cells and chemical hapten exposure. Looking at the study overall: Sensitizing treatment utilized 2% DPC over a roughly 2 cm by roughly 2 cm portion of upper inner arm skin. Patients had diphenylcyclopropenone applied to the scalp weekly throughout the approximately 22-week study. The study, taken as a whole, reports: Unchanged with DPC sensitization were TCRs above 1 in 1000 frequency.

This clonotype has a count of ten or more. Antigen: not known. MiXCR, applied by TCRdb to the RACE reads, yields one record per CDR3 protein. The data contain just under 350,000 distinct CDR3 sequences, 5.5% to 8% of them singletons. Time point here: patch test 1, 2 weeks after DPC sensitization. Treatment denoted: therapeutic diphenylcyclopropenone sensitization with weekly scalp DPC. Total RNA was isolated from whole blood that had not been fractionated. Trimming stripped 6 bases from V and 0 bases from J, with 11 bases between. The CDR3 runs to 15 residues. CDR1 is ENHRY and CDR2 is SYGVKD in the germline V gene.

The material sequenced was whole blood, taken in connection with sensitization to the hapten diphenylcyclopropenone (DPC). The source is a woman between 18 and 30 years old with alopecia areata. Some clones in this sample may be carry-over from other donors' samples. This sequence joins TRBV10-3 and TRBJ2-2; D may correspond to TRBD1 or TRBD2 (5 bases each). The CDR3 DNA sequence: TGTGCCATCAGGCAGGGAGTTTCGAACACCGGGGAGCTGTTTTTT. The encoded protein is CAIRQGVSNTGELFF.